Listed below are T cell receptor beta chains from one sample, sequenced in a study of blood T cell repertoires in COVID-19. Sequenced by immunoSEQ multiplex PCR; TCRdb stores in-frame clones only, minus some. The sample holds approximately 180,000 clones, 70% to 90% seen once. Sequencing was carried out using peripheral blood. Receptors originate from a human donor with active or convalescent COVID-19. The donor label of this sample is uncertain. CDR3s include the opening cysteine and the closing phenylalanine or tryptophan. D genes are given only for firm matches. The size entry is marked missing in some rows and otherwise reads once, few, many or a size class.

clone size: -
J gene: TRBJ1-1
D gene: TRBD1
CDR3 length: 13
V gene: TRBV10-1
CDR3 DNA: TGCGCCAGCAGTACAGGGGCAGACACTGAAGCTTTCTTT
CDR3 protein: CASSTGADTEAFF

clone size: -
J gene: TRBJ2-1
D gene: -
CDR3 length: 13
V gene: TRBV7-2
CDR3 DNA: TGTGCCAGCAGCTTAACACAGGACAATGAGCAGTTCTTC
CDR3 protein: CASSLTQDNEQFF

clone size: few
J gene: TRBJ2-7
D gene: -
CDR3 length: 12
V gene: TRBV11-2
CDR3 DNA: TGTGCCAGCAGCTTCCCTAGCTACGAGCAGTACTTC
CDR3 protein: CASSFPSYEQYF

clone size: few
J gene: TRBJ2-7
D gene: TRBD2
CDR3 length: 15
V gene: TRBV5-5
CDR3 DNA: TGTGCCAGCAGCTTGGCTAGCGGGCTATACTACGAGCAGTACTTC
CDR3 protein: CASSLASGLYYEQYF

clone size: once
J gene: TRBJ2-5
D gene: -
CDR3 length: 16
V gene: TRBV24-1
CDR3 DNA: TGTGCCACCAGTGGGGCAGGCGCTAGCGAGCAAGAGACCCAGTACTTC
CDR3 protein: CATSGAGASEQETQYF

clone size: -
J gene: TRBJ1-4
D gene: -
CDR3 length: 14
V gene: TRBV9
CDR3 DNA: TGTGCCAGCAGCGTCAGTGGCTCTAATGAAAAACTGTTTTTT
CDR3 protein: CASSVSGSNEKLFF

clone size: -
J gene: TRBJ2-3
D gene: -
CDR3 length: 15
V gene: TRBV5-4
CDR3 DNA: TGTGCCAGCAGCTTGGAGCGGGCTCGGGCGGATACGCAGTATTTT
CDR3 protein: CASSLERARADTQYF

clone size: -
J gene: TRBJ2-7
D gene: -
CDR3 length: 19
V gene: TRBV19
CDR3 DNA: TGTGCCAGTAGTATGCGGCGACAGGGGGAGGCTAGCGGGAGCTACGAGCAGTACTTC
CDR3 protein: CASSMRRQGEASGSYEQYF

clone size: -
J gene: TRBJ2-4
D gene: -
CDR3 length: 15
V gene: TRBV9
CDR3 DNA: TGTGCCAGCAGCGTAGCTACCCGCAGGGGTGACATTCAGTACTTC
CDR3 protein: CASSVATRRGDIQYF

clone size: -
J gene: TRBJ2-7
D gene: TRBD2
CDR3 length: 16
V gene: TRBV13
CDR3 DNA: TGTGCCAGCAGCTCCACCGGACTAGCGGAGAGCTACGAGCAGTACTTC
CDR3 protein: CASSSTGLAESYEQYF

clone size: -
J gene: TRBJ1-5
D gene: -
CDR3 length: 15
V gene: TRBV27
CDR3 DNA: TGTGCCAGCAGTTCGGACAGTTGGGGCAATCAGCCCCAGCATTTT
CDR3 protein: CASSSDSWGNQPQHF

clone size: -
J gene: TRBJ1-2
D gene: -
CDR3 length: 14
V gene: TRBV24-1
CDR3 DNA: TGTGCCACCAGTGATTCCGACGGGGTAGGCGGCTACACCTTC
CDR3 protein: CATSDSDGVGGYTF

clone size: -
J gene: TRBJ2-2
D gene: TRBD2
CDR3 length: 16
V gene: TRBV5-6
CDR3 DNA: TGTGCCAGCAGCTCCCGACTAGCGGAAAACACCGGGGAGCTGTTTTTT
CDR3 protein: CASSSRLAENTGELFF

clone size: -
J gene: TRBJ2-1
D gene: -
CDR3 length: 13
V gene: TRBV29-1
CDR3 DNA: TGCAGCGAGCGAAGGCAGGGATCCTATGAGCAGTTCTTC
CDR3 protein: CSERRQGSYEQFF

clone size: -
J gene: TRBJ2-7
D gene: -
CDR3 length: 14
V gene: TRBV5-5
CDR3 DNA: TGTGCCAGCAGCTTGGTATCTAGTCGGTACGAGCAGTACTTC
CDR3 protein: CASSLVSSRYEQYF

clone size: -
J gene: TRBJ2-3
D gene: TRBD1
CDR3 length: 16
V gene: TRBV7-6
CDR3 DNA: TGTGCCAGCAGCTTAGTTCTCGGGACAGACACAGATACGCAGTATTTT
CDR3 protein: CASSLVLGTDTDTQYF

clone size: -
J gene: TRBJ2-7
D gene: -
CDR3 length: 13
V gene: TRBV12-3/TRBV12-4
CDR3 DNA: TGTGCCAGCAGTTACGGGGGTGGTGGCGAGCAGTACTTC
CDR3 protein: CASSYGGGGEQYF

clone size: -
J gene: TRBJ2-2
D gene: -
CDR3 length: 12
V gene: TRBV19
CDR3 DNA: TGTGCCACAAAGGAGGTCACCGGGGAGCTGTTTTTT
CDR3 protein: CATKEVTGELFF

clone size: few
J gene: TRBJ2-2
D gene: TRBD1
CDR3 length: 13
V gene: TRBV3-1/TRBV3-2
CDR3 DNA: TGTGCCAGCAGCCAAGAAGGGGGCTTTGAGCTGTTTTTT
CDR3 protein: CASSQEGGFELFF

clone size: -
J gene: TRBJ2-7
D gene: -
CDR3 length: 12
V gene: TRBV10-3
CDR3 DNA: TGTGCCATCAGTGATCTGCAGTACGAGCAGTACTTC
CDR3 protein: CAISDLQYEQYF

clone size: -
J gene: TRBJ1-2
D gene: TRBD1
CDR3 length: 16
V gene: TRBV4-2
CDR3 DNA: TGTGCCAGCAGCCAATCCGGGACAGGGATTCTCTATGGCTACACCTTC
CDR3 protein: CASSQSGTGILYGYTF

clone size: -
J gene: TRBJ1-4
D gene: -
CDR3 length: 14
V gene: TRBV15
CDR3 DNA: TGTGCCACCAGCGAACGGGGGGGCACCCAAAAACTGTTTTTT
CDR3 protein: CATSERGGTQKLFF

clone size: -
J gene: TRBJ2-7
D gene: -
CDR3 length: 13
V gene: TRBV7-9
CDR3 DNA: TGTGCCAGCAGCTTAGAGAGGGCCTACGAGCAGTACTTC
CDR3 protein: CASSLERAYEQYF

clone size: -
J gene: TRBJ2-7
D gene: -
CDR3 length: 14
V gene: TRBV6-5
CDR3 DNA: TGTGCCAGCAGTACCGCCGGGGGCTCCTACGAGCAGTACTTC
CDR3 protein: CASSTAGGSYEQYF

clone size: -
J gene: TRBJ1-2
D gene: -
CDR3 length: 11
V gene: TRBV28
CDR3 DNA: TGTGCCAGCAGTCCCCGGGAGGGCTACACCTTC
CDR3 protein: CASSPREGYTF

clone size: -
J gene: TRBJ2-6
D gene: -
CDR3 length: 15
V gene: TRBV5-1
CDR3 DNA: TGCGCCAGCAGCAATCGTTCCGCGGGGGCCAACGTCCTGACTTTC
CDR3 protein: CASSNRSAGANVLTF

clone size: -
J gene: TRBJ2-7
D gene: TRBD2
CDR3 length: 13
V gene: TRBV30
CDR3 DNA: TGTGCCTGGAATCTACTAGCGGGGTACGAGCAGTACTTC
CDR3 protein: CAWNLLAGYEQYF

clone size: -
J gene: TRBJ1-2
D gene: TRBD1
CDR3 length: 13
V gene: TRBV19
CDR3 DNA: TGTGCCAGTAGTATAGCTACAGGGGATGGCTACACCTTC
CDR3 protein: CASSIATGDGYTF

clone size: -
J gene: TRBJ2-3
D gene: -
CDR3 length: 14
V gene: TRBV6-4
CDR3 DNA: TGTGCCAGCAGTATCCGGGGGATGGGAGATACGCAGTATTTT
CDR3 protein: CASSIRGMGDTQYF

clone size: -
J gene: TRBJ1-2
D gene: -
CDR3 length: 14
V gene: TRBV7-9
CDR3 DNA: TGTGCCAGCAGCCCCGAAACAAGGACACCGGGCTACACCTTC
CDR3 protein: CASSPETRTPGYTF

clone size: -
J gene: TRBJ1-1
D gene: -
CDR3 length: 17
V gene: TRBV9
CDR3 DNA: TGTGCCAGCAGCGTAGGTTACCGGAGGGGCGGCAACACTGAAGCTTTCTTT
CDR3 protein: CASSVGYRRGGNTEAFF

clone size: -
J gene: TRBJ2-2
D gene: TRBD1
CDR3 length: 14
V gene: TRBV19
CDR3 DNA: TGTGCCAGTATCTGGACAGGGGCTACCGGGGAGCTGTTTTTT
CDR3 protein: CASIWTGATGELFF

clone size: few
J gene: TRBJ1-6
D gene: -
CDR3 length: 14
V gene: TRBV5-4
CDR3 DNA: TGTGCCAGCAGTCTGGACACCTATAATTCACCCCTCCACTTT
CDR3 protein: CASSLDTYNSPLHF

clone size: -
J gene: TRBJ1-3
D gene: -
CDR3 length: 14
V gene: TRBV9
CDR3 DNA: TGTGCCAGCAGCGTAGCTACGGCTGGAAACACCATATATTTT
CDR3 protein: CASSVATAGNTIYF

clone size: -
J gene: TRBJ2-7
D gene: -
CDR3 length: 15
V gene: TRBV27
CDR3 DNA: TGTGCCAGCAGTTTAATCCCTTTCGGTGACTACGAGCAGTACTTC
CDR3 protein: CASSLIPFGDYEQYF

clone size: -
J gene: TRBJ2-7
D gene: TRBD2
CDR3 length: 13
V gene: TRBV11-3
CDR3 DNA: TGTGCCAGCAGCCCCACTAGCGCCCACGAGCAGTACTTC
CDR3 protein: CASSPTSAHEQYF

clone size: -
J gene: TRBJ2-1
D gene: TRBD2
CDR3 length: 18
V gene: TRBV10-2
CDR3 DNA: TGCGCCAGCAGTGACTGGGCTAGCGGGGGGAGCTCCTACAATGAGCAGTTCTTC
CDR3 protein: CASSDWASGGSSYNEQFF

clone size: -
J gene: TRBJ1-2
D gene: TRBD1
CDR3 length: 13
V gene: TRBV16
CDR3 DNA: TGTGCCAGCAGCGCCGACAGGGACTATGGCTACACCTTC
CDR3 protein: CASSADRDYGYTF

clone size: -
J gene: TRBJ2-7
D gene: TRBD2
CDR3 length: 18
V gene: TRBV7-9
CDR3 DNA: TGTGCCAGCAGCCCCAAGGCAGTGGTGGGAGCGGGAAAGTACGAGCAGTACTTC
CDR3 protein: CASSPKAVVGAGKYEQYF

clone size: -
J gene: TRBJ2-1
D gene: -
CDR3 length: 11
V gene: TRBV28
CDR3 DNA: TGTGCCAGCAGCCCTCACAATGAGCAGTTCTTC
CDR3 protein: CASSPHNEQFF

clone size: -
J gene: TRBJ1-5
D gene: -
CDR3 length: 15
V gene: TRBV4-1
CDR3 DNA: TGCGCCAGCAGCCAGGGCCAGACACCCGCCCGGCCCCAGCATTTT
CDR3 protein: CASSQGQTPARPQHF

clone size: -
J gene: TRBJ1-5
D gene: TRBD1
CDR3 length: 15
V gene: TRBV30
CDR3 DNA: TGTGCCTGGAGTGTGGACAGGTTGGGGCCTCAGCCCCAGCATTTT
CDR3 protein: CAWSVDRLGPQPQHF

clone size: -
J gene: TRBJ2-2
D gene: -
CDR3 length: 15
V gene: TRBV6-4
CDR3 DNA: TGTGCCAGCACCCCAGACAGTTTAAGCACCGGGGAGCTGTTTTTT
CDR3 protein: CASTPDSLSTGELFF

clone size: -
J gene: TRBJ2-5
D gene: TRBD1
CDR3 length: 15
V gene: TRBV27
CDR3 DNA: TGTGCCAGCAGTCCGGGACAGAGCTACCAAGAGACCCAGTACTTC
CDR3 protein: CASSPGQSYQETQYF

clone size: -
J gene: TRBJ2-7
D gene: TRBD1
CDR3 length: 16
V gene: TRBV2
CDR3 DNA: TGTGCCAGCAGTGAAAGGGGACAGGGGGCCTGGTACGAGCAGTACTTC
CDR3 protein: CASSERGQGAWYEQYF

clone size: -
J gene: TRBJ2-1
D gene: TRBD2
CDR3 length: 16
V gene: TRBV10-3
CDR3 DNA: TGTGCCATCGCGAGTGGGACTAGCGGGAGTGGGGATGAGCAGTTCTTC
CDR3 protein: CAIASGTSGSGDEQFF

clone size: -
J gene: TRBJ2-7
D gene: -
CDR3 length: 14
V gene: TRBV5-8
CDR3 DNA: TGTGCCAGCAGCTTGACTAGTCCCTCCTACGAGCAGTACTTC
CDR3 protein: CASSLTSPSYEQYF

clone size: -
J gene: TRBJ2-7
D gene: TRBD2
CDR3 length: 16
V gene: TRBV5-1
CDR3 DNA: TGCGCCAGCAGCTCTAATGCTGGGACTAGAGGGGGGGAGCAGTACTTC
CDR3 protein: CASSSNAGTRGGEQYF

clone size: -
J gene: TRBJ1-2
D gene: TRBD1
CDR3 length: 14
V gene: TRBV11-1
CDR3 DNA: TGTGCCAGCAGCCCCGGGACAGGCACTTATGGCTACACCTTC
CDR3 protein: CASSPGTGTYGYTF

clone size: -
J gene: TRBJ2-3
D gene: TRBD2
CDR3 length: 16
V gene: TRBV19
CDR3 DNA: TGTGCCAGTAGTATTCTTTACTCTAGCGGGACCAAGGCTCAGTATTTT
CDR3 protein: CASSILYSSGTKAQYF

clone size: -
J gene: TRBJ2-1
D gene: -
CDR3 length: 15
V gene: TRBV5-1
CDR3 DNA: TGCGCCAGCACCCTGGATACGGGGAACTACAATGAGCAGTTCTTC
CDR3 protein: CASTLDTGNYNEQFF

clone size: -
J gene: TRBJ2-7
D gene: -
CDR3 length: 15
V gene: TRBV5-4
CDR3 DNA: TGTGCCAGCAGCTTGGGGTGGCAGGGAACCTACGAGCAGTACTTC
CDR3 protein: CASSLGWQGTYEQYF

clone size: few
J gene: TRBJ1-1
D gene: TRBD1
CDR3 length: 17
V gene: TRBV19
CDR3 DNA: TGTGCCAGTAGTATGACCGGGACAGGGGGATTGAACACTGAAGCTTTCTTT
CDR3 protein: CASSMTGTGGLNTEAFF

clone size: -
J gene: TRBJ1-1
D gene: -
CDR3 length: 15
V gene: TRBV9
CDR3 DNA: TGTGCCAGCAGCCCCCCCAAGAGGATGAACACTGAAGCTTTCTTT
CDR3 protein: CASSPPKRMNTEAFF

clone size: -
J gene: TRBJ1-5
D gene: -
CDR3 length: 13
V gene: TRBV3-1/TRBV3-2
CDR3 DNA: TGTGCCAGCAGCCTCGGGGGGCAACAGCCCCAGCATTTT
CDR3 protein: CASSLGGQQPQHF

clone size: few
J gene: TRBJ2-5
D gene: TRBD2
CDR3 length: 14
V gene: TRBV2
CDR3 DNA: TGTGCCAGCAGGTCACGGGGGGGCCCAGAGACCCAGTACTTC
CDR3 protein: CASRSRGGPETQYF

clone size: -
J gene: TRBJ1-1
D gene: TRBD1
CDR3 length: 15
V gene: TRBV4-1
CDR3 DNA: TGCGCCAGCAGCCACGCGGGACAGGCGAACACTGAAGCTTTCTTT
CDR3 protein: CASSHAGQANTEAFF